This section outlines one TCR beta chain sequence together with its context. The record originates from a study of patients and donors after allogeneic stem cell transplantation. The CDR3 totals 13 residues. Looked up from germline, CDR1 is DFQATT and CDR2 is SNEGSKA (reference sequence). Trimming cost V 3 bases and J 6 bases; bases outside gene matches: 3. Using its own MiXCR run on the RT-PCR reads, TCRdb lists one record per CDR3 protein. The repertoire consists of around 150,000 distinct CDR3 sequences, with approximately 35% occurring once and the leading ten covering about 50%. The sequenced sample consisted of blood, either unsorted or a sorted T cell fraction (not recorded which). This receptor was identified in a human donor who was either an allogeneic HSCT recipient or a stem cell or donor lymphocyte infusion donor (not recorded which). It is not recorded whose cells these are; they may come from a transplant donor. V usage is TRBV20-1 and J usage is TRBJ1-1; 11 bases are a match to TRBD1. In DNA, the CDR3 is TGCAGTGCTAGGCCGGGACAGGGGGCTGAAGCTTTCTTT. Its protein product is CSARPGQGAEAFF.